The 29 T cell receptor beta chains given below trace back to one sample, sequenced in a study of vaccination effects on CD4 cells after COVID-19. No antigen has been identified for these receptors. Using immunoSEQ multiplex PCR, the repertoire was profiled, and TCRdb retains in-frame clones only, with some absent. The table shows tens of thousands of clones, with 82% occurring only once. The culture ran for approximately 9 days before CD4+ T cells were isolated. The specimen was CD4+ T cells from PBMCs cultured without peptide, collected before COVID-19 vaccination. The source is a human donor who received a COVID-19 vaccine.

Written as DNA, the CDR3 is TGTGCCAGCAGCGTAGATGTAGGGGGGAGGGAGCAGTTCTTC. It codes for CASSVDVGGREQFF. V is TRBV9 and J is TRBJ2-1, with D perhaps matching TRBD1 or TRBD2 (6 bases each). The V gene lost 0 bases and the J gene lost 10 bases, with 14 bases spanning the gap. CDR1 is SGDLS and CDR2 is YYNGEE in the germline V gene. The CDR3 is 14 amino acids.

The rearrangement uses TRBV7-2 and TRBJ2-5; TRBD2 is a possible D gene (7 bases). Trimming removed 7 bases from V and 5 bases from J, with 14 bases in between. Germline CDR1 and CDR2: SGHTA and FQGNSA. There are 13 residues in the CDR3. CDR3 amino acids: CASTPGGRETQYF. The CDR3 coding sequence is TGTGCCAGCACCCCCGGGGGGCGGGAGACCCAGTACTTC.

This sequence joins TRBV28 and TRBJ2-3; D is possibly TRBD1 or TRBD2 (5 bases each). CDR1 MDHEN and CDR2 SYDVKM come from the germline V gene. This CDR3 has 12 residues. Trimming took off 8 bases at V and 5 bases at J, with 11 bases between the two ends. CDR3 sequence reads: CASRDHRDTQYF. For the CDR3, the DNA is TGTGCCAGCCGGGACCACAGAGATACGCAGTATTTT.

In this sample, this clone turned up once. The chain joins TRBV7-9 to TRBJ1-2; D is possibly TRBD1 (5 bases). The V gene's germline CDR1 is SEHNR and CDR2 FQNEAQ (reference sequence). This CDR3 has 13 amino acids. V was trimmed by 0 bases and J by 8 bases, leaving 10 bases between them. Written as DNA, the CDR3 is TGTGCCAGCAGCTTAGCGCATAAGGGGGGCTACACCTTC. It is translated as CASSLAHKGGYTF.

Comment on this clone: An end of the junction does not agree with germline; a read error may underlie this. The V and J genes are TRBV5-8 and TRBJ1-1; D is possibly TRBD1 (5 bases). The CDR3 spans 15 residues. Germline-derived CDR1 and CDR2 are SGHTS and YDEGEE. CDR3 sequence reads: CASTLGGFMNTEAFF. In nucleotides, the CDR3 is TGTGCCAGCACCTTGGGGGGGTTCATGAACACTGAAGCTTTCTTT.

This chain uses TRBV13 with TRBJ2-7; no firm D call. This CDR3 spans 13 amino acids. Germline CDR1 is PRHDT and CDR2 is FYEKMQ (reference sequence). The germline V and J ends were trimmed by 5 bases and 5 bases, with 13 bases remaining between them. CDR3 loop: CASSLKVFNEQYV. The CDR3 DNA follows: TGTGCCAGCAGCCTTAAAGTTTTTAACGAGCAGTACGTC.

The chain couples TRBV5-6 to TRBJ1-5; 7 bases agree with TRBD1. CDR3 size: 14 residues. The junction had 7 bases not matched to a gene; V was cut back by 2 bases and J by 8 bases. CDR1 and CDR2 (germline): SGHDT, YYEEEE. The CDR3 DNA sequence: TGTGCCAGCAGCTTACAGGGGTCGTGGGAGCCCCAGCATTTT. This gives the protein CASSLQGSWEPQHF.

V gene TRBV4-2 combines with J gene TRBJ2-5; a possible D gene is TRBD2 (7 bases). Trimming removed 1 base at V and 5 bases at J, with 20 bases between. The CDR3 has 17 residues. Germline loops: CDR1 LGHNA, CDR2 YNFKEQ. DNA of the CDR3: TGTGCCAGCAGCCAAGGGGGAGGGAGGGGGATCCGGGAGACCCAGTACTTC. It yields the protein CASSQGGGRGIRETQYF.

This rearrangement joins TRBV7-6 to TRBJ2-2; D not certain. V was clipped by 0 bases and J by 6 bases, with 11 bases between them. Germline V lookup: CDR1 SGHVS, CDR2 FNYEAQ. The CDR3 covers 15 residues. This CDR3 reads CASSLAWERAGELFF. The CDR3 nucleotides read TGTGCCAGCAGCTTAGCGTGGGAACGGGCCGGGGAGCTGTTTTTT.

The CDR3: CATSDGQITDTQYF. CDR3 bases: TGTGCCACCAGTGACGGCCAAATCACAGATACGCAGTATTTT. This chain connects TRBV24-1 to TRBJ2-3; D ambiguous. CDR3 length equals 14 residues. Germline values: CDR1 KGHDR, CDR2 SFDVKD. Trimming cost V 4 bases and J 2 bases, with 9 bases left between them.

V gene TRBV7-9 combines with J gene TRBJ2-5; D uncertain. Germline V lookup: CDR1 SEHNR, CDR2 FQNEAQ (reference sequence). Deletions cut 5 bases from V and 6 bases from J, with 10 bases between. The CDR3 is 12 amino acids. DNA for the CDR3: TGTGCCAGCAGCACGTACGAGAAGACCCAGTACTTC. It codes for CASSTYEKTQYF.

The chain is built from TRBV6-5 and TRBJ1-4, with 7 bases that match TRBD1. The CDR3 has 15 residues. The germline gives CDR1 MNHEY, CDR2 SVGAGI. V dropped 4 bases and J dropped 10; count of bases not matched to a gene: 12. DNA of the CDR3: TGTGCCAGCAGTTGGATCAGGGGGGAAAATAGAAAACTGTTTTTT. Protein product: CASSWIRGENRKLFF.

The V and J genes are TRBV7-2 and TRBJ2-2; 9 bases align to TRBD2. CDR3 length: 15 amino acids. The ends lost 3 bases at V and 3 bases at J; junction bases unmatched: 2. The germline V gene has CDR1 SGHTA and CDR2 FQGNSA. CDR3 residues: CASSFRTSDTGELFF. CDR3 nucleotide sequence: TGTGCCAGCAGCTTTAGGACTAGCGACACCGGGGAGCTGTTTTTT.

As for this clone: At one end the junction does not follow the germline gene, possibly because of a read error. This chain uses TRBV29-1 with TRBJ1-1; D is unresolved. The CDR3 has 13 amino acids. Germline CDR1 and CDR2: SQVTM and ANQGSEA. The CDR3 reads CSAERIRDTEAFF. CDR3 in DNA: TGCAGCGCTGAACGTATTAGGGACACTGAAGCTTTCTTT.

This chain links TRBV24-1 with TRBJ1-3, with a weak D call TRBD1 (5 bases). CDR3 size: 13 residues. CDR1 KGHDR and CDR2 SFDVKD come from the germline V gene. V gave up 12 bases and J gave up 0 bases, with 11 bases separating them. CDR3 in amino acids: CAVQEYSGNTIYF. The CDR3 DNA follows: TGTGCCGTACAGGAATACTCTGGAAACACCATATATTTT.

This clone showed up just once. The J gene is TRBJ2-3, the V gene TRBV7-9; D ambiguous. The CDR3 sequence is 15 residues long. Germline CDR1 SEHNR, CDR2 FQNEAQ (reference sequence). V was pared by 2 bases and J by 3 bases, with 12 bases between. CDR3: CASSLNLLWTDTQYF. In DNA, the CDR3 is TGTGCCAGCAGCTTAAACCTCCTTTGGACAGATACGCAGTATTTT.

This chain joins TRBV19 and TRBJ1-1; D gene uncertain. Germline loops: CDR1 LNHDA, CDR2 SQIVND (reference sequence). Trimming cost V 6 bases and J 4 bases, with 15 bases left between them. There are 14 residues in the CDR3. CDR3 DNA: TGTGCCAGTAGCTCCCCCGGGTCTCGCACTGAAGCTTTCTTT. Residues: CASSSPGSRTEAFF. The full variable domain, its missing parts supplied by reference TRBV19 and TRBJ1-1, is DGGITQSPKYLFRKEGQNVTLSCEQNLNHDAMYWYRQDPGQGLRLIYYSQIVNDFQKGDIAEGYSVSREKKESFPLTVTSAQKNPTAFYLCASSSPGSRTEAFFGQGTRLTVV.

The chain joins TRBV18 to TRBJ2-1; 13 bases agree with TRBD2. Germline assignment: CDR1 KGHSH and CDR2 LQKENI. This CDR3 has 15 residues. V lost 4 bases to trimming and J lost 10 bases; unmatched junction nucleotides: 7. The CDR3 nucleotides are TGTGCCAGCTCACGTGGACTAGCGGGGGACTTGGAGCAGTTCTTC. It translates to CASSRGLAGDLEQFF.

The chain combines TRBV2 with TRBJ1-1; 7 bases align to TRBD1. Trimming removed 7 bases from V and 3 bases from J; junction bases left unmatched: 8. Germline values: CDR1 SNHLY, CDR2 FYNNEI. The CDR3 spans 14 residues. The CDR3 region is CASKTGNRDTEAFF. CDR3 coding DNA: TGTGCCAGCAAGACAGGGAATAGAGACACTGAAGCTTTCTTT.

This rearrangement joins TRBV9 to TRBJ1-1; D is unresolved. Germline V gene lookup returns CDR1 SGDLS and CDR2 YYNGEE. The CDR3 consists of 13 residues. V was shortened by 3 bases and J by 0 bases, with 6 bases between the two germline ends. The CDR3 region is CASSGQLNTEAFF. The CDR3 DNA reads TGTGCCAGCAGCGGCCAGCTGAACACTGAAGCTTTCTTT.

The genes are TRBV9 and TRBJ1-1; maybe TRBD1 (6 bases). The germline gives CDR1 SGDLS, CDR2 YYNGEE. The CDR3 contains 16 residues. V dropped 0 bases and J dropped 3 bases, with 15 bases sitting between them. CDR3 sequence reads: CASSVGHGGADTEAFF. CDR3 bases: TGTGCCAGCAGCGTAGGGCATGGGGGGGCGGACACTGAAGCTTTCTTT.

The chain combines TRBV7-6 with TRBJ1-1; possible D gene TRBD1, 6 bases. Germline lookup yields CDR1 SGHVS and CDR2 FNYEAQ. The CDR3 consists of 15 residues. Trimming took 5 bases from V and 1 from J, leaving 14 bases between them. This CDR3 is CASSPSRGGNTEAFF. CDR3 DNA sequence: TGTGCCAGCAGCCCCTCAAGGGGGGGGAACACTGAAGCTTTCTTT.

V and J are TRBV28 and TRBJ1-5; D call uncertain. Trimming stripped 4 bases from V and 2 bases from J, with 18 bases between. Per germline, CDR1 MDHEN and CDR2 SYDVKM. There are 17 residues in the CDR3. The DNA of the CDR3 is TGTGCCAGCAGTTCAACCGTCGGCTCGGATGGCAATCAGCCCCAGCATTTT. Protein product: CASSSTVGSDGNQPQHF.

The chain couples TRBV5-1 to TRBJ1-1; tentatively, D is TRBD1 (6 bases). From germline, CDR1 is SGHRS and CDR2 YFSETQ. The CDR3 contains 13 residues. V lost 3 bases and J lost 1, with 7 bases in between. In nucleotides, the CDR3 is TGCGCCAGCAGCTCACAGGGGAACACTGAAGCTTTCTTT. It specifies CASSSQGNTEAFF.

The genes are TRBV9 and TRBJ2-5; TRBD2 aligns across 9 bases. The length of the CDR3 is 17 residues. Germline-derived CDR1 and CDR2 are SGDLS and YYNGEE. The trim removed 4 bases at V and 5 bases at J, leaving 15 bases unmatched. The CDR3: CASSPLTSGAGVETQYF. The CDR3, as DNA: TGTGCCAGCAGCCCACTGACTAGCGGAGCTGGGGTTGAGACCCAGTACTTC.

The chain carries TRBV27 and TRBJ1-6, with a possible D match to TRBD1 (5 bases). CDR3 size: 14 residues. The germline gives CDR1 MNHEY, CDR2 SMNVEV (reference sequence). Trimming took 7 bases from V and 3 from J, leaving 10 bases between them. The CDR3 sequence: CASIDRNYNSPLHF. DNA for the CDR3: TGTGCCAGCATCGACAGAAACTATAATTCACCCCTCCACTTT.

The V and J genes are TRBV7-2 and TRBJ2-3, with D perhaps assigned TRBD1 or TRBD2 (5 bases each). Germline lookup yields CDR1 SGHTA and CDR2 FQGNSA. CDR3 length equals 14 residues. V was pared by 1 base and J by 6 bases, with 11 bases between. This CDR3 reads CASSLDSGTDTQYF. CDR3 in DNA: TGTGCCAGCAGCTTAGATTCCGGGACCGATACGCAGTATTTT. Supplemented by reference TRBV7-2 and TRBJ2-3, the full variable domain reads GAGVSQSPSNKVTEKGKDVELRCDPISGHTALYWYRQSLGQGLEFLIYFQGNSAPDKSGLPSDRFSAERTGGSVSTLTIQRTQQEDSAVYLCASSLDSGTDTQYFGPGTRLTVL.

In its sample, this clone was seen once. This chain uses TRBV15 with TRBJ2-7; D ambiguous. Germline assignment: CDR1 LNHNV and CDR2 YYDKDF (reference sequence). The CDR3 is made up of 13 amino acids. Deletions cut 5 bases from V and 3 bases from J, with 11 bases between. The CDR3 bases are TGTGCCACCAGCGGATACACGGGCTACGAGCAGTACGTC. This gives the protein CATSGYTGYEQYV.

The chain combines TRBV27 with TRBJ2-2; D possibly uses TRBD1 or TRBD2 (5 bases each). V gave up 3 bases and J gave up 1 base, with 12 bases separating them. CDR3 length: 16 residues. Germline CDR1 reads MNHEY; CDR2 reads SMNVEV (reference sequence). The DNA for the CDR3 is TGTGCCAGCAGTTTGATTGGGACGGTGAACACCGGGGAGCTGTTTTTT. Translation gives CASSLIGTVNTGELFF.